This T cell receptor beta chain was observed in a study of technical replicates of blood from a few donors. V lost 0 bases and J 5 bases, leaving 10 bases between the germline ends. The germline CDR1 and CDR2 sequences are MGHRA and YSYEKL. CDR3 length: 14 residues. Sequencing used immunoSEQ multiplex PCR; TCRdb keeps in-frame clones, though not all of them. Of under 75,000 clones in the sample, 90% to 95% were seen once. In its sample, this clone was seen a few times. This chain links TRBV4-1 with TRBJ1-1; D ambiguous. Sequenced sample: T cells isolated from PBMCs. The clonotype originates from a human donor in good health. The CDR3 reads CASSQDIAKTEAFF. In DNA form, the CDR3 reads TGCGCCAGCAGCCAAGATATCGCGAAAACTGAAGCTTTCTTT.